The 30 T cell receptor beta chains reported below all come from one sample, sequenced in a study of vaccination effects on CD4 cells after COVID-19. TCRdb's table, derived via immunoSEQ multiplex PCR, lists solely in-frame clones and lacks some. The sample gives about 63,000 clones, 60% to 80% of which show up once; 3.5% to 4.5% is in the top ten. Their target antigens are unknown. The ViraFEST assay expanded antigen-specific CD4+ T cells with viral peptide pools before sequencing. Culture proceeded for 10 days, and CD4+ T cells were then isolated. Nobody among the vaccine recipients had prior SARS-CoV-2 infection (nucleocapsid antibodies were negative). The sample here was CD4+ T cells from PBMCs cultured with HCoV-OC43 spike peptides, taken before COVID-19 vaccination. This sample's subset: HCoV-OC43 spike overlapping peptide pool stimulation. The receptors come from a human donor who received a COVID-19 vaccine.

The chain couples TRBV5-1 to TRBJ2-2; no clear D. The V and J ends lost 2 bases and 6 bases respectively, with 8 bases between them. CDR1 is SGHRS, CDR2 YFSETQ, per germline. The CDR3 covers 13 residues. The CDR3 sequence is CASSLGSAGELFF. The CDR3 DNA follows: TGCGCCAGCAGCTTAGGATCTGCCGGGGAGCTGTTTTTT.

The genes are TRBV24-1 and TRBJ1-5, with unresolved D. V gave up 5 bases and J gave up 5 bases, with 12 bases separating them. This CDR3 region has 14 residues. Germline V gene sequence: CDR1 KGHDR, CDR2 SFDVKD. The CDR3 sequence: CATSASQDYQPQHF. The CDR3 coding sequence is TGTGCCACCAGTGCATCGCAGGACTATCAGCCCCAGCATTTT.

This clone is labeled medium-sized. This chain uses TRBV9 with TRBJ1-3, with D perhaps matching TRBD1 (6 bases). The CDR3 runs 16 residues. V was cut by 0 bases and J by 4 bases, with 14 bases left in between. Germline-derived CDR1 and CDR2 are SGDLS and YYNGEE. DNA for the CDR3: TGTGCCAGCAGCGTAGCTAGGGCAGGGGCGGGAAACACCATATATTTT. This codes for CASSVARAGAGNTIYF. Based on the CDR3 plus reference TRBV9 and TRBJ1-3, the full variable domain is DSGVTQTPKHLITATGQRVTLRCSPRSGDLSVYWYQQSLDQGLQFLIQYYNGEERAKGNILERFSAQQFPDLHSELNLSSLELGDSALYFCASSVARAGAGNTIYFGEGSWLTVV.

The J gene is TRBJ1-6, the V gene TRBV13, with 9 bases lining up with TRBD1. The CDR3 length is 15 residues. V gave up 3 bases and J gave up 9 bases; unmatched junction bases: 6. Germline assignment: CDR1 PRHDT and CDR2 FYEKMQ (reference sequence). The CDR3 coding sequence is TGTGCCAGCAGCTTTACAGGGGGCGTCGGTTCACCCCTCCACTTT. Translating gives CASSFTGGVGSPLHF.

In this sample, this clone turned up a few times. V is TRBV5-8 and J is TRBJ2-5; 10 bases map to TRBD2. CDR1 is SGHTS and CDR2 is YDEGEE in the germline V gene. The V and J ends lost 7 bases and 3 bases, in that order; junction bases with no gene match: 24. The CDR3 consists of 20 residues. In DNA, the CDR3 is TGTGCCAGCCCATCTGAGCCTTACCTGTCGGAGCGGGGGGGAAAAGAGACCCAGTACTTC. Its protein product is CASPSEPYLSERGGKETQYF.

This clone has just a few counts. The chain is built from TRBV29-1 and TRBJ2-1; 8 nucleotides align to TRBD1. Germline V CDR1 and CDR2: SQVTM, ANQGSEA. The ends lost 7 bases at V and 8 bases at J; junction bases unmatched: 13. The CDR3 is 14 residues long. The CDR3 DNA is TGCAGCGCCTCGGGTCAGGGGGCCTCACATGAGCAGTTCTTC. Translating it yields CSASGQGASHEQFF.

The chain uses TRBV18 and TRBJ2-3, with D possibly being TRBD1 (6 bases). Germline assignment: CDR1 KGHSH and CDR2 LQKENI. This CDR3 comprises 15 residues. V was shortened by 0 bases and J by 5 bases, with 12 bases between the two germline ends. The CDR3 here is CASSPPGQLGDTQYF. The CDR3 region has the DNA TGTGCCAGCTCACCACCCGGACAGTTAGGAGATACGCAGTATTTT.

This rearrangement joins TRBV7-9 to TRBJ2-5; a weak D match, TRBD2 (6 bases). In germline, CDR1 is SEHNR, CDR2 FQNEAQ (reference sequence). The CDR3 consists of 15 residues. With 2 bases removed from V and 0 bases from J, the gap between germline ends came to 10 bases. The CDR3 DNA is TGTGCCAGCAGCTTACGGGGGAGCGACCAAGAGACCCAGTACTTC. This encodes CASSLRGSDQETQYF.

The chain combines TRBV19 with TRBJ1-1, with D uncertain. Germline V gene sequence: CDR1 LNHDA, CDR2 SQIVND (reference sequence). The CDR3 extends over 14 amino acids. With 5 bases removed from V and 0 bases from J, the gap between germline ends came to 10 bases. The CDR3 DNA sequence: TGTGCCAGTAGTGGCCCTACAGTGAACACTGAAGCTTTCTTT. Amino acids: CASSGPTVNTEAFF.

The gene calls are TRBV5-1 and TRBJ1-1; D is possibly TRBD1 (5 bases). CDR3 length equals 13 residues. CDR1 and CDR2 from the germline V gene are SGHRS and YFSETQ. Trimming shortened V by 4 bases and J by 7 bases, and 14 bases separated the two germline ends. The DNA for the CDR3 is TGCGCCAGCAGCACCCTGGGGGACGGTGAAGCTTTCTTT. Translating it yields CASSTLGDGEAFF.

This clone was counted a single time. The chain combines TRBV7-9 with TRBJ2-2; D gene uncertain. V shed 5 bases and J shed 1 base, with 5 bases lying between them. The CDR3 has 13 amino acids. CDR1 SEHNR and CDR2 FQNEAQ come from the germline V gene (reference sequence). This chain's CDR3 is CASSVRNTGELFF. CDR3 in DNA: TGTGCCAGCAGCGTTAGGAACACCGGGGAGCTGTTTTTT.

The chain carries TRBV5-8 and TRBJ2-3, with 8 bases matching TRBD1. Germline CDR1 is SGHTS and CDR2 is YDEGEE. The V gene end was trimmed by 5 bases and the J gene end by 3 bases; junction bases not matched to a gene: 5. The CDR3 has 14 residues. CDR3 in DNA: TGTGCCAGCAGACAGGGGGTTGGTACAGATACGCAGTATTTT. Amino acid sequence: CASRQGVGTDTQYF.

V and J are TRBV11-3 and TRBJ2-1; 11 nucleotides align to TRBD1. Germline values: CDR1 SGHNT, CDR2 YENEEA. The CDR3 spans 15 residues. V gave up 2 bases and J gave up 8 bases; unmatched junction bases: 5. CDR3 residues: CASSLFGQGADEQFF. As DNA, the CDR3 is TGTGCCAGCAGCTTATTTGGACAGGGGGCCGATGAGCAGTTCTTC.

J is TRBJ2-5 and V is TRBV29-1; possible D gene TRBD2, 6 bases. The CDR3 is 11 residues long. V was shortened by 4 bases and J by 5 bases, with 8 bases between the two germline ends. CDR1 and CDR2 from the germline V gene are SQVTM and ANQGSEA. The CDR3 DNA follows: TGCAGCGTTGGGAGGGAGGAGACCCAGTACTTC. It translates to CSVGREETQYF.

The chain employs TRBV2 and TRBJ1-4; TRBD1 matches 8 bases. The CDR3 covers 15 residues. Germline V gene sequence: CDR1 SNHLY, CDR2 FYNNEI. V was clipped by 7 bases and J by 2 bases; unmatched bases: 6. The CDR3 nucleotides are TGTGCCAGCACTGTTCAGGGGGCCACTAATGAAAAACTGTTTTTT. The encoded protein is CASTVQGATNEKLFF.

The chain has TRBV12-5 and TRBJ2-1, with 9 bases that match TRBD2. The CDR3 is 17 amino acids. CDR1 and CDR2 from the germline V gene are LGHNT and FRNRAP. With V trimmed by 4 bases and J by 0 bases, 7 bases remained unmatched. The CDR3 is CASGSPAGGPSYNEQFF. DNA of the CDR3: TGTGCTAGTGGTTCCCCAGCGGGGGGCCCCTCCTACAATGAGCAGTTCTTC. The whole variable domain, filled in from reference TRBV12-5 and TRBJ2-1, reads DARVTQTPRHKVTEMGQEVTMRCQPILGHNTVFWYRQTMMQGLELLAYFRNRAPLDDSGMPKDRFSAEMPDATLATLKIQPSEPRDSAVYFCASGSPAGGPSYNEQFFGPGTRLTVL.

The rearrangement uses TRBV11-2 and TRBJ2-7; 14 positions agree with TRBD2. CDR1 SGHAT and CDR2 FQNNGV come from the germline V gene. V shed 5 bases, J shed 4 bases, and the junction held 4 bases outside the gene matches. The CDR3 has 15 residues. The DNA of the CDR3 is TGTGCCAGCAGCCGGACTAGCGGGGGGACTTACGAGCAGTACGTC. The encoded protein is CASSRTSGGTYEQYV.

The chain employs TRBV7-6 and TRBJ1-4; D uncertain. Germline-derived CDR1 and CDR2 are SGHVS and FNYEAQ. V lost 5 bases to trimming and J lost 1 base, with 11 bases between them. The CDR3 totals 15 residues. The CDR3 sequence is CASSRMWGTNEKLFF. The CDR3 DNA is TGTGCCAGCAGCCGAATGTGGGGAACTAATGAAAAACTGTTTTTT. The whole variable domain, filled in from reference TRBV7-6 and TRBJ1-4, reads GAGVSQSPRYKVTKRGQDVALRCDPISGHVSLYWYRQALGQGPEFLTYFNYEAQQDKSGLPNDRFSAERPEGSISTLTIQRTEQRDSAMYRCASSRMWGTNEKLFFGSGTQLSVL.

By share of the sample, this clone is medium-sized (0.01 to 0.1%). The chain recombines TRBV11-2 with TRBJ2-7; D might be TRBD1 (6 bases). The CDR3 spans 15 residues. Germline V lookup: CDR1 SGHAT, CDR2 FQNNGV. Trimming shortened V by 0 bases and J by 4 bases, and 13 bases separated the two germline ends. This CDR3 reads CASSLEGRGGYEQYV. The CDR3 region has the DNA TGTGCCAGCAGCTTAGAAGGTAGAGGGGGATACGAGCAGTACGTC.

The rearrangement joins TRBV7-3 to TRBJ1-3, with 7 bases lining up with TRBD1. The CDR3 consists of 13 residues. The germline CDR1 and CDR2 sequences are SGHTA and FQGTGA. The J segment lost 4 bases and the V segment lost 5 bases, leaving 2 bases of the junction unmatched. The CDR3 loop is CASSLDRGNTIYF. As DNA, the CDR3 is TGTGCCAGCAGCCTGGACAGGGGAAACACCATATATTTT.

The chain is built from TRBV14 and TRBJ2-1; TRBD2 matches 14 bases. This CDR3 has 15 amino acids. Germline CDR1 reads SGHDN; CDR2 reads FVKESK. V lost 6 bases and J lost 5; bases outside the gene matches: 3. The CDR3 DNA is TGTGCCAGCAGTCGACTAGCGGGGGGGAACAATGAGCAGTTCTTC. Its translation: CASSRLAGGNNEQFF. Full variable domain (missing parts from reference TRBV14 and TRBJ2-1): EAGVTQFPSHSVIEKGQTVTLRCDPISGHDNLYWYRRVMGKEIKFLLHFVKESKQDESGMPNNRFLAERTGGTYSTLKVQPAELEDSGVYFCASSRLAGGNNEQFFGPGTRLTVL.

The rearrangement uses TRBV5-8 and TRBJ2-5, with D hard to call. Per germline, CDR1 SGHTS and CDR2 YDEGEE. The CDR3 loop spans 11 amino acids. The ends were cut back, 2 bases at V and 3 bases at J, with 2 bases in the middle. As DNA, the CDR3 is TGTGCCAGCAGCTTTGAAGAGACCCAGTACTTC. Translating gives CASSFEETQYF.

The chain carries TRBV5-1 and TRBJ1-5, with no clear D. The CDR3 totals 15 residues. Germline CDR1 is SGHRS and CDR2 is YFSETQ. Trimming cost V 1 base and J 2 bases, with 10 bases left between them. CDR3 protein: CASSLTTGGNQPQHF. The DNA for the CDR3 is TGCGCCAGCAGCTTGACAACTGGGGGCAATCAGCCCCAGCATTTT.

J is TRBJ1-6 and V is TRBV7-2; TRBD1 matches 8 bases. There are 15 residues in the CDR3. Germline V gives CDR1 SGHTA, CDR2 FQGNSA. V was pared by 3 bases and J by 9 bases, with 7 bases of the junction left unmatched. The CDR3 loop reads CASSFRQGSSSPLHF. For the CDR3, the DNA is TGTGCCAGCAGCTTCCGACAGGGGTCCTCTTCACCCCTCCACTTT.

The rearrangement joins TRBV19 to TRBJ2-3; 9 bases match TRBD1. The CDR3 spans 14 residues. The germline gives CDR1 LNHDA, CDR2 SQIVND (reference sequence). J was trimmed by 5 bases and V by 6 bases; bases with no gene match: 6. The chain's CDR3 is CASRETGGRDTQYF. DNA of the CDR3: TGTGCCAGTAGGGAGACAGGGGGTAGAGATACGCAGTATTTT.

CDR3 in amino acids: CASSFTGTLYV. DNA of the CDR3: TGTGCCAGCAGTTTCACCGGGACACTGTACGTC. V gene TRBV6-5 combines with J gene TRBJ2-7, with D possibly matching TRBD1 (6 bases). The CDR3 covers 11 residues. CDR1 MNHEY and CDR2 SVGAGI come from the germline V gene. The V end lost 4 bases, the J end lost 12 bases, and 13 bases lay between the germline ends.

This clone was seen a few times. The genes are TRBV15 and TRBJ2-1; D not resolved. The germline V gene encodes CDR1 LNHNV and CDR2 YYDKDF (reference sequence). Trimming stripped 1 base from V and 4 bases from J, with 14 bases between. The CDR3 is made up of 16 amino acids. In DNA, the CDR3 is TGTGCCACCAGCAGAGTGGTATCGGACGGTTACAATGAGCAGTTCTTC. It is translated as CATSRVVSDGYNEQFF.

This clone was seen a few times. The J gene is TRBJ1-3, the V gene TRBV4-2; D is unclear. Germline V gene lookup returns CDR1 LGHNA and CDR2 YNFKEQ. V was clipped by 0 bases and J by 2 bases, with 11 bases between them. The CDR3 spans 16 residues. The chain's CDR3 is CASSQEYAVAGNTIYF. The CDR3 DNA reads TGTGCCAGCAGCCAAGAGTACGCGGTGGCTGGAAACACCATATATTTT.

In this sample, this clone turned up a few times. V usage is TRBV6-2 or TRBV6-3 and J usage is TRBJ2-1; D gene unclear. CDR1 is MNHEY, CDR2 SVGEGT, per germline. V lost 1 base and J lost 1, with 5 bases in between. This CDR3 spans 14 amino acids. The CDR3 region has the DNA TGTGCCAGCAGTTACTTCCAGTCCTACAATGAGCAGTTCTTC. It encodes CASSYFQSYNEQFF.

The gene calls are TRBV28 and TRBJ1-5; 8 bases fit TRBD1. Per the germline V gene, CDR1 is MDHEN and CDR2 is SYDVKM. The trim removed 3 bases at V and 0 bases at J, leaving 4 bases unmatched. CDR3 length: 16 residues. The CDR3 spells CASSFTGGYSNQPQHF. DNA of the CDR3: TGTGCCAGCAGTTTCACAGGGGGGTATAGCAATCAGCCCCAGCATTTT.